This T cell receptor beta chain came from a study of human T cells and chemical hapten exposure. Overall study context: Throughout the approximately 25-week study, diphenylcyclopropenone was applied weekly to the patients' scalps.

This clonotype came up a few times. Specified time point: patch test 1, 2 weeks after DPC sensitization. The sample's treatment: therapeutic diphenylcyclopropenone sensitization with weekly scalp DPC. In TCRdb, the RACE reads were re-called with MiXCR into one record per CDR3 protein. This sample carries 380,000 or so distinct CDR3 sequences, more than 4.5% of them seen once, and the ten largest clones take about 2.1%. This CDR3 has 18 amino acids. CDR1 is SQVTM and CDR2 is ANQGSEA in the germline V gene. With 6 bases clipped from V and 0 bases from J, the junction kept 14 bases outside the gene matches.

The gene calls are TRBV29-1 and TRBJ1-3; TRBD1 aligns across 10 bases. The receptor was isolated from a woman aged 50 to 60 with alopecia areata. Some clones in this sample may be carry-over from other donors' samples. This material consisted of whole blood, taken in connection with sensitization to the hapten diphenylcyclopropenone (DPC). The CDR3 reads CSVSRMAGTGDSGNTIYF. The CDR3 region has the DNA TGCAGCGTCTCTCGTATGGCCGGGACAGGGGACTCTGGAAACACCATATATTTT.